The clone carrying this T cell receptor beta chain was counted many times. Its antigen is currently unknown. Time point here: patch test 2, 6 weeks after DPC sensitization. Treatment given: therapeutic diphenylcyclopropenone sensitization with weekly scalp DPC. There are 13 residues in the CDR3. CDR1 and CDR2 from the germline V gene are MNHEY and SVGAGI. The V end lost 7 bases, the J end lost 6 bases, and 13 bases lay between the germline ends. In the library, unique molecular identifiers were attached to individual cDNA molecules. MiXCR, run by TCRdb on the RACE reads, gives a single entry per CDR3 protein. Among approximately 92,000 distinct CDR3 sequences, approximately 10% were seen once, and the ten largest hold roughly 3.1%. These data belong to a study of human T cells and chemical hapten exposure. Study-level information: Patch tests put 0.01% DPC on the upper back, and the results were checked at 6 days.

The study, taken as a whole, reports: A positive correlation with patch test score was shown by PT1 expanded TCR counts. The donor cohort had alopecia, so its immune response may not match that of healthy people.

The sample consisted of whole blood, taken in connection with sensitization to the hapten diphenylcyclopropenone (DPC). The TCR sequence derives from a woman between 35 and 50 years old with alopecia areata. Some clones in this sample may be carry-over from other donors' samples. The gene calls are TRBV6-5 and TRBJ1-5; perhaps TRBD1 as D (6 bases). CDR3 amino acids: CASTRDKSQPQHF. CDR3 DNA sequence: TGTGCCAGCACCCGGGACAAGAGTCAGCCCCAGCATTTT.